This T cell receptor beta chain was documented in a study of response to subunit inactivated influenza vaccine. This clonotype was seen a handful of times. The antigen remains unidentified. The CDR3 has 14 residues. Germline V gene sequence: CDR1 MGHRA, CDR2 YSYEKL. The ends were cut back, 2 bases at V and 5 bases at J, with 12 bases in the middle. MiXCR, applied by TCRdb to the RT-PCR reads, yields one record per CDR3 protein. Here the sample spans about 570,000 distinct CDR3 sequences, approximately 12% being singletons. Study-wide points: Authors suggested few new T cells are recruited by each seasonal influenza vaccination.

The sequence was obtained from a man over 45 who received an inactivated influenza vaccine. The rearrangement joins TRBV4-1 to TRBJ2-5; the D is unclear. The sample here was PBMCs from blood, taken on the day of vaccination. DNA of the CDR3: TGCGCCAGCAGCCAAACCCCGGCCCGGGAGACCCAGTACTTC. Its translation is CASSQTPARETQYF.